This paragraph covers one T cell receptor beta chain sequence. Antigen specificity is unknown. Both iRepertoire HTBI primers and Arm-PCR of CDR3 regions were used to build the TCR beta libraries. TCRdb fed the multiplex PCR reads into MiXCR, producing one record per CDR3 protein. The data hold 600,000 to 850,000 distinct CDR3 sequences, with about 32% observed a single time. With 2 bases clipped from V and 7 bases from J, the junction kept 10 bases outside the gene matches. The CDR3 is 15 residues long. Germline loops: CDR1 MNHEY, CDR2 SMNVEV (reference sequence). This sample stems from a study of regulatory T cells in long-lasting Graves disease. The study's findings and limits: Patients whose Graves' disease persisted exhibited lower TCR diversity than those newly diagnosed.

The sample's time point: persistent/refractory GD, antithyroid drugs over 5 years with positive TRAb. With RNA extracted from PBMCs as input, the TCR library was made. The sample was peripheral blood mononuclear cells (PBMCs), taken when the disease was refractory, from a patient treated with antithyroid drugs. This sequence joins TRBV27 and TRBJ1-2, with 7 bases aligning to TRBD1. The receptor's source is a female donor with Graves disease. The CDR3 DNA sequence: TGTGCCAGCAGTTTAACACGCGCAGGGGGGATTGGCTACACCTTC. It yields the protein CASSLTRAGGIGYTF.